A selection of T cell receptor beta chains follows, all from one sample in a study of CD8 T cells in ankylosing spondylitis. TCRdb called the 5' RACE reads again in MiXCR, with one record for every CDR3 protein. This table has about 280,000 distinct CDR3 sequences, approximately 20% appearing once. Sequencing was carried out using blood, either unsorted or a sorted T cell fraction (not recorded which). These TCRs come from a male donor with ankylosing spondylitis or in good health (not recorded which). The CDR3 runs from the conserved cysteine through the conserved F or W. A D gene is named only where the DNA matches it firmly. Part of the rows lack a size; the others show once, few, many or a class for expanded clones.

d_call clone_size j_call v_call cdr3_nt cdr3_aa
TRBD1 NA TRBJ2-5 TRBV18 TGTGCCAGCTCCCCCCCGAGGACAGGGGTTCAAGAGACCCAGTACTTC CASSPPRTGVQETQYF
TRBD1 NA TRBJ1-2 TRBV15 TGTGCCACCAGCAGAGGTCCGCGACAGGGGGCACGCGTGAACTATGGCTACACCTTC CATSRGPRQGARVNYGYTF
NA NA TRBJ2-1 TRBV5-1 TGCGCCAGCAGCTTGCAGGGGTTCAATGATGAGCAGTTCTTC CASSLQGFNDEQFF
NA few TRBJ2-4 TRBV20-1 TGCAGTGCTAGTCAGACCCTAGCCAAAAACATTCAGTACTTC CSASQTLAKNIQYF
NA many TRBJ1-1 TRBV12-3/TRBV12-4 TGTGCCAGCAGTCCGCGGTGGGGACACCCTGAGGCTTTCTTT CASSPRWGHPEAFF
NA few TRBJ1-2 TRBV7-8 TGTGCCAGCAGCTTAGGGGACTTGGGCTATGGCTACACCTTC CASSLGDLGYGYTF
TRBD1 few TRBJ1-3 TRBV12-3/TRBV12-4 TGTGCCAGCAGTTTGGGGACAGCCTCTGGAAACACCATATATTTT CASSLGTASGNTIYF
NA NA TRBJ2-5 TRBV29-1 TGCAGCGTCAGGACAGCGCAAGAGACCCAGTACTTC CSVRTAQETQYF
TRBD2 NA TRBJ2-1 TRBV20-1 TGCAGTGCTAGGACTGGACTAGCGGGACCCAATGAGCAGTTCTTC CSARTGLAGPNEQFF
NA many TRBJ2-3 TRBV12-3/TRBV12-4 TGTGCCAGCAGCTTAGTCCCAGATACGCAGTATTTT CASSLVPDTQYF
NA NA TRBJ2-1 TRBV6-2/TRBV6-3 TGTGCCAGCACCTCCCCCTTGTCCTACAATGAGCAGTTCTTC CASTSPLSYNEQFF
NA NA TRBJ2-1 TRBV5-1 TGCGCCAGCAGCCCCCCAGTCGGGGGGCTTGAGCAGTTCTTC CASSPPVGGLEQFF
NA NA TRBJ1-1 TRBV6-2/TRBV6-3 TGTGCCAGCAGTGACCGATACCTCACTGAAGCTTTCTTT CASSDRYLTEAFF
NA few TRBJ1-2 TRBV10-3 TGTGCCATCAGCTTTACACAGAACTATGGCTACACCTTC CAISFTQNYGYTF
TRBD1 NA TRBJ2-2 TRBV6-5 TGTGCCAGCAGGATACGACAGGGGGCCGGCGGGGAGCTGTTTTTT CASRIRQGAGGELFF
NA many TRBJ2-1 TRBV5-1 TGCGCCAGCAGCTTGGCCGCGGTTAAGGACAATGAGCAGTTCTTC CASSLAAVKDNEQFF
TRBD1 few TRBJ1-5 TRBV28 TGTGCCAGCAGAACAGGGGGCGGCAATCAGCCCCAGCATTTT CASRTGGGNQPQHF
NA NA TRBJ1-1 TRBV28 TGTGCCAGCAGCCCGGACAGCAGGAGGAGGACTGAAGCTTTCTTT CASSPDSRRRTEAFF
NA NA TRBJ2-3 TRBV5-1 TGCGCCAGCAGCGCACGGTCCGGAGGCACAGATACGCAGTATTTT CASSARSGGTDTQYF
TRBD2 few TRBJ2-3 TRBV29-1 TGCAGCGTTGAAGGACTAGCGGGGGATACGCAGTATTTT CSVEGLAGDTQYF
TRBD1 NA TRBJ1-4 TRBV5-5 TGTGCCAGCAGCCGTCAGGGGGATGGTGAAAAACTGTTTTTT CASSRQGDGEKLFF
TRBD2 few TRBJ2-1 TRBV20-1 TGCAGTGCTAACCCGACTAGCGGGGACTACAATGAGCAGTTCTTC CSANPTSGDYNEQFF
NA few TRBJ2-1 TRBV5-1 TGCGCCAGCAGCTTGAAGGAGCGGTCCTACAATGAGCAGTTCTTC CASSLKERSYNEQFF
TRBD1 NA TRBJ1-5 TRBV28 TGTGCCAGCAGTTTACCCGGGACAGGGGGTCTCAATCAGCCCCAGCATTTT CASSLPGTGGLNQPQHF
NA many TRBJ2-1 TRBV7-9 TGTGCCAGCAGCCCCCTAACAGGGTGGGGCAATGAGCAGTTCTTC CASSPLTGWGNEQFF
NA many TRBJ1-4 TRBV20-1 TGCAGTGCTCAAGAGATCGATGAAAAACTGTTTTTT CSAQEIDEKLFF
NA NA TRBJ1-2 TRBV6-2/TRBV6-3 TGTGCCAGCAGTTACTCGGGGGAGAACTATGGCTACACCTTC CASSYSGENYGYTF
NA many TRBJ1-5 TRBV5-1 TGCGCCAGCAGCCCAAATCCGGGTTTTAATCAGCCCCAGCATTTT CASSPNPGFNQPQHF
NA NA TRBJ1-2 TRBV28 TGTGCCAGCAGTTTTTTTCCAGAGAAAAACTATGGCTACACCTTC CASSFFPEKNYGYTF
NA few TRBJ2-1 TRBV12-3/TRBV12-4 TGTGCCACAAAAACTGGGAGCTCCTACAATGAGCAGTTCTTC CATKTGSSYNEQFF
TRBD1 few TRBJ1-2 TRBV30 TGTGCCTGGAGTGGACAGGGTGGAATTGGCTATGGCTACACCTTC CAWSGQGGIGYGYTF
TRBD1 few TRBJ1-6 TRBV6-1 TGTGCCAGCAACCTGGGACAGCTTAATTCACCCCTCCACTTT CASNLGQLNSPLHF
NA NA TRBJ2-1 TRBV10-3 TGTGCCATCAGTGGCAGGGGGCGAGTGAGCGGGGGTTCCTACAATGAGCAGTTCTTC CAISGRGRVSGGSYNEQFF
TRBD2 few TRBJ2-1 TRBV28 TGTGCCAGCAGGGGAAAGCGGGAGCTTGATGAGCAGTTCTTC CASRGKRELDEQFF
TRBD1 NA TRBJ2-2 TRBV5-1 TGCGCCAGCAGCCCGGGGCTGAGGCCTTCGACAGGGGGAACCGGGGAGCTGTTTTTT CASSPGLRPSTGGTGELFF
NA NA TRBJ1-4 TRBV6-2/TRBV6-3 TGTGCCAGCAGTTACTCGTCAGAATCGGTGGAAAAACTGTTTTTT CASSYSSESVEKLFF
NA NA TRBJ2-5 TRBV7-2 TGTGCCAGCAGCCGCAGGGGAGAGACCCAGTACTTC CASSRRGETQYF
TRBD1 NA TRBJ1-5 TRBV9 TGTGCCAGCAGCCGAGGGGGCGAGAGAAATCAGCCCCAGCATTTT CASSRGGERNQPQHF
TRBD1 NA TRBJ1-5 TRBV12-3/TRBV12-4 TGTGCAAGCGGACAGGGTGGACAGCCCCAGCATTTT CASGQGGQPQHF
NA few TRBJ2-1 TRBV7-9 TGTGCCAGCAGCCCTATGGGAGGAGCGCCCGATAATGAGCAGTTCTTC CASSPMGGAPDNEQFF